Following are 5 T cell receptor beta chains from one sample sequenced in a study of neoadjuvant anti-PD-1 for oral cavity cancer. Time point here: after neoadjuvant nivolumab, at surgical resection. Using immunoSEQ multiplex PCR, the repertoire was profiled, and TCRdb retains in-frame clones only, with some absent. The sample shows some 15,000 clones, 71% of them seen only once. The starting material was PBMCs, obtained after nivolumab (anti-PD-1) treatment. Receptors were obtained from a person aged 40 to 85 with oral cavity squamous cell carcinoma.

J is TRBJ2-7 and V is TRBV6-5; D might be TRBD2 (7 bases). Per germline, CDR1 MNHEY and CDR2 SVGAGI. CDR3 size: 14 residues. V was pared by 10 bases and J by 6 bases, with 22 bases between. CDR3 sequence: CATTPGGGRREQYF. CDR3 DNA: TGTGCCACCACGCCGGGGGGCGGCCGGCGCGAGCAGTACTTC.

The chain recombines TRBV2 with TRBJ2-1, with D perhaps TRBD2 (6 bases). The CDR3 covers 15 residues. V gave up 7 bases and J gave up 3 bases, with 16 bases separating them. Germline assignment: CDR1 SNHLY and CDR2 FYNNEI. The CDR3 sequence: CASTAHTSSYNEQFF. Here the CDR3 DNA reads TGTGCCAGCACAGCACATACTAGCAGCTACAATGAGCAGTTCTTC.

This rearrangement joins TRBV4-1 to TRBJ2-3, with 9 nucleotides matching TRBD2. Germline trimming cut 0 bases from V and 4 bases from J; bases unmatched to any gene: 8. The V gene's germline CDR1 is MGHRA and CDR2 YSYEKL. CDR3 length: 17 amino acids. CDR3 protein: CASSQDRGAGGADTQYF. CDR3 sequence (DNA): TGCGCCAGCAGCCAAGACCGGGGAGCGGGAGGTGCAGATACGCAGTATTTT.

Here the CDR3 DNA reads TGTGCCAGCAGTGAAGGGCGGTCGGTAGGCACAGATACGCAGTATTTT. It encodes CASSEGRSVGTDTQYF. The chain joins TRBV2 to TRBJ2-3; D remains unclear. The V and J ends lost 1 base and 1 base respectively, with 12 bases between them. Germline lookup yields CDR1 SNHLY and CDR2 FYNNEI. The CDR3 loop spans 16 amino acids. Full variable domain (outside the CDR3, taken from reference TRBV2 and TRBJ2-3): EPEVTQTPSHQVTQMGQEVILRCVPISNHLYFYWYRQILGQKVEFLVSFYNNEISEKSEIFDDQFSVERPDGSNFTLKIRSTKLEDSAMYFCASSEGRSVGTDTQYFGPGTRLTVL.

CDR3 DNA sequence: TGCGCCAGCAGCACGGGACAGTCCAGCGCTGAAGCTTTCTTT. This gives the protein CASSTGQSSAEAFF. The chain employs TRBV5-1 and TRBJ1-1, with 7 bases aligning to TRBD1. This CDR3 spans 14 amino acids. CDR1 and CDR2 (germline): SGHRS, YFSETQ. The trim removed 4 bases at V and 6 bases at J, leaving 9 bases unmatched.